This T cell receptor (beta chain) was sequenced during a study of monozygotic twins with inflammatory bowel disease (dated by TCRdb to the late 2010s). In terms of the full investigation: The complete study included about 28 monozygotic twin pairs: 19 IBD-discordant Danish pairs and nine German pairs, of which four were IBD-concordant and five were IBD-discordant. Each individual had, on average, about 151 000 unique TCRalpha sequences and 181 000 unique TCRbeta sequences available for analysis. The search for disease-associated traits relied mainly on comparing IBD patients with their genetically identical healthy co-twins within discordant pairs.

Library construction relied on 5' RACE. For each TCR library, 3,500 to 4,000 ng of total RNA was used. For each sample, cDNA synthesis was carried out in eight separate reactions using SMARTScribe reverse transcriptase. During cDNA synthesis, template switching was used to introduce unique molecular identifiers that contained a 6-nucleotide sample barcode. TCRalpha and TCRbeta cDNA was amplified by two nested PCRs of around 16 and 10 cycles, with bead purification after each PCR. Before amplification, the cDNA was both treated with uracil DNA-glycosylase and purified with the QIAquick PCR purification kit. The second PCR added Illumina TruSeq-compatible adapters along with sample-specific barcodes. TapeStation and Qubit were used to check library quality and concentration, and roughly 4.6 ng of each library was pooled. Pooled libraries were sequenced on an Illumina HiSeq2500 single-index Rapid Run with 2 x 100 bp reads and custom sequencing primers. Regarding the original processing steps: MiGEC version 1.2.6 was used for UMI-based consensus assembly to correct PCR and sequencing errors. MiXCR version 2.1.1 was used for V(D)J alignment, clonotype assembly and CDR3 extraction. To normalise gene usage, clonotype sharing and MAIT/NKT TCR abundance, the top 1000, 10 000 and 20 000 clonotypes in each sample were analysed. Diversity was computed as the inverse Simpson index with the vegan R package after downsampling to 27 000 UMIs. Paired Mann-Whitney U tests on discordant twin pairs were used, with Benjamini-Hochberg multiple-testing correction. After the reads were reprocessed by TCRdb, one entry was made per CDR3 protein sequence, with no DNA. The V and J calls, along with clone size, are taken from TCRdb and not from the paper's own processing. In this sample's table one finds about 300,000 distinct CDR3 sequences. Approximately 5.9% of the sample is held by the ten biggest clonotypes.

As for this clonotype: There is no known antigen for this receptor.

Results and caveats for the whole study, not just this receptor: Fewer clonotypes were shared with other individuals by IBD patients than by healthy twins, most markedly in patients showing signs of disease activity. Measured by the inverse Simpson index, TCRbeta repertoire diversity was lower in IBD patients than in their healthy co-twins. No single strong signal or clonotype linked to IBD turned up in the results, so the idea that one exists was not supported. Because patients were on differing immunosuppressive treatments, the repertoires may have picked up extra background noise and inter-individual variability. Distinction between different T cell subtypes could not be achieved in the analysis. Concordant and discordant twins showed no difference in repertoire similarity, possibly because of limited statistical power.

From each donor, a roughly 2.5 ml peripheral blood sample was drawn into PAXgene tubes and stored at -80 degrees C. Without T cell sorting, total RNA was isolated from whole blood using the PAXgene blood miRNA kit on an automated QIAcube. Peripheral blood from monozygotic twin pairs concordant or discordant for inflammatory bowel disease was subjected to deep TCRalpha and TCRbeta repertoire profiling with unique molecular barcoding. Smoking habits were recorded for all twin pairs, and each individual was classified as a current, former or never smoker. Measured from the cysteine to the phenylalanine, the CDR3 is 13 residues long. Only the protein is on record. From the germline V gene, CDR1 is MNHNS and CDR2 is SASEGT.

Sequencing used blood. The chain is made from TRBV6-1 and TRBJ2-7; TCRdb indicates TRBD2, and absent DNA this call remains unverified. The TCR originated in a human donor with ulcerative colitis or Crohn's disease, or a healthy co-twin of an affected twin (not recorded which). The CDR3 reads as follows: CASGRAGMYEQYF.